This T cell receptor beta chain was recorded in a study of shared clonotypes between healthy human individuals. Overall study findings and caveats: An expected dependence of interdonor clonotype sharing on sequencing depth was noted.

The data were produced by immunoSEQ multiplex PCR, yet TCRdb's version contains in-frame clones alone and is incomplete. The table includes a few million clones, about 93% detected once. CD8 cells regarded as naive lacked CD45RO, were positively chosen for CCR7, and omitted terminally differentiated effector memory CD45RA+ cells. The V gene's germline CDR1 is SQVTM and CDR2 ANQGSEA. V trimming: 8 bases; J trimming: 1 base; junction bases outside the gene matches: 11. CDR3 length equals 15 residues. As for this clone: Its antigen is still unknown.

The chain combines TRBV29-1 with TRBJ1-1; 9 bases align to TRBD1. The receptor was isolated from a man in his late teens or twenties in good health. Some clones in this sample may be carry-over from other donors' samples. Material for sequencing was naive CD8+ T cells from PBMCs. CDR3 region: CSSKTRDRENTEAFF. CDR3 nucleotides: TGCAGCTCTAAGACCCGGGACAGGGAGAACACTGAAGCTTTCTTT.